These T cell receptor beta chains were read from a single sample in a study of PD-1 blockade in classical Hodgkin lymphoma. Clones were sequenced by immunoSEQ multiplex PCR, and TCRdb holds only the in-frame ones, with some missing. The sample contains 24,000 or so clones, around three quarters of which appear only once. The material sequenced was peripheral blood mononuclear cells (PBMCs), taken before the second cycle of nivolumab. Every receptor here comes from a human donor with classical Hodgkin lymphoma. CDR3s include the opening cysteine and the closing phenylalanine or tryptophan. D genes are given only for firm matches. The size of a clone is reported for some rows only, either as once, few or many, or as a class for expanded clones.

-,TRBJ2-7,-,18,TRBV12-5,TGTGCTAGTGGTTTGGTATACTCGGGCAGGCGGGGAGCCTACGAGCAGTACTTC,CASGLVYSGRRGAYEQYF
-,TRBJ1-5,-,14,TRBV28,TGTGCCAGCAGTTTCACCCAGGGGTTTCAGCCCCAGCATTTT,CASSFTQGFQPQHF
-,TRBJ1-4,-,15,TRBV25-1,TGTGCCAGCAGTGAATTTGGGGGCGGGGGTGAAAAACTGTTTTTT,CASSEFGGGGEKLFF
-,TRBJ1-3,-,13,TRBV29-1,TGCAGCGTTGAGCTGGGGCCTGGAAACACCATATATTTT,CSVELGPGNTIYF
-,TRBJ1-2,TRBD1,15,TRBV5-4,TGTGCCAGCAGCTCCGGGACAGGGGGGTACTATGGCTACACCTTC,CASSSGTGGYYGYTF
-,TRBJ2-7,-,17,TRBV2,TGTGCCAGCAGTGTTTATCCCATGGGAGCAGGAACCTACGAGCAGTACTTC,CASSVYPMGAGTYEQYF
once,TRBJ2-3,TRBD2,15,TRBV7-2,TGTGCCAGCAGCTCCGCGGGAGGGCCCCCAGATACGCAGTATTTT,CASSSAGGPPDTQYF
-,TRBJ2-5,-,15,TRBV6-5,TGTGCCATCAGCCCCTCCAGTACGAGACCAGAGACCCAGTACTTC,CAISPSSTRPETQYF
-,TRBJ2-5,-,13,TRBV7-2,TGTGCCAGCAGCTTGGGCCTCGTAATTTCCCAGTACTTC,CASSLGLVISQYF
-,TRBJ2-7,TRBD2,15,TRBV6-5,TGTGCCAGCAGGAGGTGGACTAGCGGGAGTTGGGAGCAGTACTTC,CASRRWTSGSWEQYF
-,TRBJ2-7,-,11,TRBV7-9,TGTGCCAGCAGCCCAGGACAGGAGCAGTACTTC,CASSPGQEQYF
-,TRBJ1-2,-,12,TRBV11-2,TGTGCCAGCAGCTTAGAATCGCGTGGCTACACCTTC,CASSLESRGYTF
-,TRBJ2-1,-,11,TRBV20-1,TGCAGTGCTAGTCTACTACCCAAGCAGTTCTTC,CSASLLPKQFF
few,TRBJ2-5,-,11,TRBV20-1,TGCAGTGCTATTCGGCGGGAGACCCAGTACTTC,CSAIRRETQYF
-,TRBJ2-7,-,17,TRBV28,TGTGCCAGCAGTTTATTATCTGAGGGGCTCTTTTCCTACGAGCAGTACTTC,CASSLLSEGLFSYEQYF
-,TRBJ2-5,-,13,TRBV6-6,TGTGCCAGCAGTTACTCCGGGACAGAGACCCAGTACTTC,CASSYSGTETQYF
-,TRBJ2-2,-,15,TRBV4-3,TGCGCCAGCAGCCAAGTAGGGTTAAACACCGGGGAGCTGTTTTTT,CASSQVGLNTGELFF
-,TRBJ2-7,TRBD2,15,TRBV7-2,TGTGCCAGCAGCCCTAGCGGGAGACCCTCCTACGAGCAGTACTTC,CASSPSGRPSYEQYF
-,TRBJ1-4,-,16,TRBV4-2,TGTGCCAGCAGCCCCGAGGGGGGGGCAACTAATGAAAAACTGTTTTTT,CASSPEGGATNEKLFF
-,TRBJ2-5,-,15,TRBV7-7,TGTGCTAGCAGCTTCATTGGGGGGATCCAAGAGACCCAGTACTTC,CASSFIGGIQETQYF
-,TRBJ2-3,TRBD2,14,TRBV29-1,TGCAGCGTTGAAACGGGAGGTGGCACCGATACGCAGTATTTT,CSVETGGGTDTQYF
-,TRBJ2-3,TRBD2,15,TRBV5-6,TGTGCCAGCAGCTTGGGCGGGGGAGGGACAGATACGCAGTATTTT,CASSLGGGGTDTQYF
-,TRBJ2-7,-,15,TRBV9,TGTGCCAGCAGCGTAGATGGGGGGCGGACCTACGAGCAGTACTTC,CASSVDGGRTYEQYF
once,TRBJ2-5,-,17,TRBV5-4,TGTGCCAGCAACTCGCAAGGGGAGACTGCGTACCAAGAGACCCAGTACTTC,CASNSQGETAYQETQYF
-,TRBJ2-7,-,11,TRBV30,TGTGCCTGGAGTTCCCCGGGGGAGCAGTACTTC,CAWSSPGEQYF
-,TRBJ1-2,-,13,TRBV7-3,TGTGCCAGCAGTCAGGGGCCGGGCTATGGCTACACCTTC,CASSQGPGYGYTF
-,TRBJ2-7,TRBD2,15,TRBV7-2,TGTGCCAGCAGCTTAGTTCTAGCGGGACCCTACGAGCAGTACTTC,CASSLVLAGPYEQYF
-,TRBJ2-1,-,14,TRBV7-9,TGTGCCAGCAGCCTGCTTGGGTCCTACAATGAGCAGTTCTTC,CASSLLGSYNEQFF
-,TRBJ2-1,-,14,TRBV27,TGTGCCAGCAGTTTAGCAGCGCCTCACAATGAGCAGTTCTTC,CASSLAAPHNEQFF
-,TRBJ2-3,TRBD1,16,TRBV4-3,TGCGCCAGCAGCCAGGTGACAGGGAGTAGCACAGATACGCAGTATTTT,CASSQVTGSSTDTQYF
few,TRBJ2-1,-,12,TRBV2,TGTGCCAGCAGAGTGGACAGCCATGAGCAGTTCTTC,CASRVDSHEQFF
-,TRBJ2-3,-,13,TRBV25-1,TGTGCCAGCGGGGGGTCTACCACAGATACGCAGTATTTT,CASGGSTTDTQYF
-,TRBJ2-1,TRBD2,16,TRBV5-8,TGTGCCAGCAGCCGGGGGGCAGCGGGGGCCTACAATGAGCAGTTCTTC,CASSRGAAGAYNEQFF
-,TRBJ2-2,-,16,TRBV4-1,TGCGCCAGCAGCCATCGACTTCCTACCGGGATCGGGGAGCTGTTTTTT,CASSHRLPTGIGELFF
-,TRBJ1-1,-,13,TRBV7-9,TGTGCCAGCAGCATCCTAGGGAACACTGAAGCTTTCTTT,CASSILGNTEAFF
-,TRBJ1-1,-,12,TRBV10-2,TGCGCCAGCAGTTGGACGGCGGCTGAAGCTTTCTTT,CASSWTAAEAFF
-,TRBJ1-3,-,10,TRBV28,TGTGCCAGCGGAGGAAACACCATATATTTT,CASGGNTIYF
medium-sized,TRBJ2-1,-,14,TRBV7-9,TGTGCCAGCAGCTCAAACTCCGACGCCTCCGAGCAGTTCTTC,CASSSNSDASEQFF
-,TRBJ1-5,-,16,TRBV28,TGTGCCAGCAGCCTTCCGACTTATTTCAGCAATCAGCCCCAGCATTTT,CASSLPTYFSNQPQHF
-,TRBJ2-7,-,16,TRBV7-6,TGTGCCAGCAGCTCCTTGGACAGCCAGAGCTCCTACGAGCAGTACTTC,CASSSLDSQSSYEQYF
-,TRBJ2-2,-,13,TRBV19,TGTGCCAGTAGTATAGTTCGGCCCGGGGAGCTGTTTTTT,CASSIVRPGELFF
-,TRBJ2-1,TRBD1,13,TRBV27,TGTGCCAGCAGGTCTTTACAGGGGAATGAGCAGTTCTTC,CASRSLQGNEQFF
few,TRBJ2-1,-,16,TRBV14,TGTGCCAGCAGGCCAAGTTCGTATCGGCCCTATGATGAGCAGTTCTTC,CASRPSSYRPYDEQFF